The TCR beta chain described here comes from a study of T cells in Graves' hyperthyroidism and ophthalmopathy. Using RNA transcripts as the source, TCR beta CDR3 regions were amplified. During a first-round RT-PCR of the TCR CDR3, the HTBI primer set was used. TCRdb used MiXCR to reprocess the multiplex PCR reads, holding one entry per CDR3 protein. The sample includes around 350,000 distinct CDR3 sequences, roughly 14% of them seen just once. At least ten counts were recorded for this clonotype. Any patient presenting with uncontrolled infection, other autoimmune disease, pregnancy or lactation was left out. The CDR3 has 15 amino acids. V lost 6 bases to trimming and J lost 7 bases, with 16 bases between them. CDR1 SNHLY and CDR2 FYNNEI come from the germline V gene.

The sequence derives from a woman under 40 with Graves' ophthalmopathy. This chain links TRBV2 with TRBJ1-6; D gene unclear. Material for sequencing was blood. The CDR3 DNA sequence: TGTGCCAGCAGACAATCCACGGTGGGGAATTCACCCCTCCACTTT. Encoded protein: CASRQSTVGNSPLHF.